This is a list of T cell receptor beta chains from one sample in a study of T cell responses to AZD1222 COVID-19 vaccine. Profiled with immunoSEQ multiplex PCR; TCRdb holds only in-frame clones, not every one. The profile shows 80,000 or so clones, about 85% of them singletons. This specimen consisted of peripheral blood, obtained on day 0 of AZD1222 vaccination. The receptors were sampled from an adult in good health. Each CDR3 is given with its conserved first and last residue. The D gene is left open where the match is weak. Size is omitted from some rows. Given values are once, few, many or a class for expanded clones.

j_gene	d_gene	abundance	v_gene	CDR3nt	CDR3aa
TRBJ1-4	TRBD1	NA	TRBV6-1	TGTGCCAGCAGTGAAACAGGGGCCCTCCTTGAAAAACTGTTTTTT	CASSETGALLEKLFF
TRBJ2-4	TRBD2	NA	TRBV2	TGTGCCAGCCTTACTAGCGCTAGTTTGGGGGCCAAAAACATTCAGTACTTC	CASLTSASLGAKNIQYF
TRBJ1-4	NA	NA	TRBV7-9	TGTGCCAGCAGCCCCTCGGTCGGGGATGAAAAACTGTTTTTT	CASSPSVGDEKLFF
TRBJ1-1	NA	NA	TRBV6-5	TGTGCCAGCAGACAGGTCACTGAAGCTTTCTTT	CASRQVTEAFF
TRBJ1-2	TRBD1	NA	TRBV30	TGTGCCTGGAGTGTCCCGGACAGGGGGGCGAGTGGCTACACCTTC	CAWSVPDRGASGYTF
TRBJ2-5	NA	NA	TRBV12-3/TRBV12-4	TGTGCCAGCAGTCGGGAGTTCTGGGAGACCCAGTACTTC	CASSREFWETQYF
TRBJ2-7	NA	NA	TRBV7-9	TGTGCCAGCAGCTTGTATCCAGGGCGGGACGAGCAGTACTTC	CASSLYPGRDEQYF
TRBJ2-3	TRBD2	NA	TRBV3-1/TRBV3-2	TGTGCCAGCAGCCAAGTCCTCCTAGCGGGATCCACAGATACGCAGTATTTT	CASSQVLLAGSTDTQYF
TRBJ1-5	NA	NA	TRBV10-2	TGCGCCAGCAGTGGGGCCTTCAATCAGCCCCAGCATTTT	CASSGAFNQPQHF
TRBJ1-1	NA	NA	TRBV29-1	TGCAGGGCCCAGGCGACTGAAGCTTTCTTT	CRAQATEAFF
TRBJ1-2	NA	once	TRBV5-8	TGTGCCAGCAGTTTCGGGAGCTTTAATGGCTACACCTTC	CASSFGSFNGYTF
TRBJ2-2	TRBD2	NA	TRBV4-2	TGTGCCAGCAGCAGGACTAGCGCGAACACCGGGGAGCTGTTTTTT	CASSRTSANTGELFF
TRBJ2-5	TRBD2	NA	TRBV5-4	TGTGCCAGCAGCTTGGCCGGGAGGAAGACCCAGTACTTC	CASSLAGRKTQYF
TRBJ1-1	NA	NA	TRBV6-5	TGTGCCAGCAGTCGCCTGGGGAACACTGAAGCTTTCTTT	CASSRLGNTEAFF
TRBJ1-2	NA	NA	TRBV14	TGTGCCAGCAGCCAAGGACCTTGGGACTATGGCTACACCTTC	CASSQGPWDYGYTF
TRBJ1-1	NA	NA	TRBV19	TGTGCCAGTAGCCCGATGTCTATATCTGAAGCTTTCTTT	CASSPMSISEAFF
TRBJ2-4	NA	NA	TRBV12-3/TRBV12-4	TGTGCCAGCAGTTTACTGGAAAACATTCAGTACTTC	CASSLLENIQYF
TRBJ2-3	NA	NA	TRBV7-6	TGTGCCACGTCCCTGGGTAATACGCAGTATTTT	CATSLGNTQYF
TRBJ2-7	NA	NA	TRBV18	TGTGCCAGCTCACCCGCCGACCGACTAACCTACGAGCAGTACTTC	CASSPADRLTYEQYF
TRBJ1-6	TRBD1	NA	TRBV19	TGTGCCAGTAGTAGCCGGGACAGGGATTCACCCCTCCACTTT	CASSSRDRDSPLHF
TRBJ2-3	TRBD2	once	TRBV7-3	TGTGCCAGCAGCTTATTTCCGAGCGGGAGTTCAGGAGCAGATACGCAGTATTTT	CASSLFPSGSSGADTQYF
TRBJ2-3	NA	NA	TRBV29-1	TGCAGCGGGGGGTTGGCTAGCACAGATACGCAGTATTTT	CSGGLASTDTQYF
TRBJ2-1	NA	NA	TRBV19	TGTGCCAGTAGTTCGGGGACACCTAAAGGAAACAATGAGCAGTTCTTC	CASSSGTPKGNNEQFF
TRBJ1-1	NA	NA	TRBV7-9	TGTGCCAGCAGATCCGACGGCATGAACACTGAAGCTTTCTTT	CASRSDGMNTEAFF
TRBJ2-7	TRBD1	NA	TRBV18	TGTGCCAGCTCACTCGACGGGGGACAGGGTGACGAGCAGTACTTC	CASSLDGGQGDEQYF
TRBJ1-4	NA	NA	TRBV5-1	TGCGCCAGCAGCTGGGGAAAGGGAGATGAAAAACTGTTTTTT	CASSWGKGDEKLFF
TRBJ1-2	NA	NA	TRBV7-2	TGTGCCAGCAGCTTAATATCGGCTGGAGGCTATGGCTACACCTTC	CASSLISAGGYGYTF
TRBJ1-6	NA	NA	TRBV6-2/TRBV6-3	TGTGCCAGCAGTTCGGGTAATTCACCCCTCCACTTT	CASSSGNSPLHF
TRBJ2-2	NA	once	TRBV4-2	TGTGCCAGCAGCCAAGCGGCGGGCGCCGGGGAGCTGTTTTTT	CASSQAAGAGELFF
TRBJ1-5	NA	NA	TRBV19	TGTGCCAGTAGTATGGGGGGTCAGGGACATCAGCCCCAGCATTTT	CASSMGGQGHQPQHF
TRBJ1-1	TRBD1	once	TRBV7-2	TGTGCCAGCAGCTTAACAGGGGTGGGTGGCACTGAAGCTTTCTTT	CASSLTGVGGTEAFF
TRBJ2-1	TRBD2	NA	TRBV7-8	TGTGCCAGCAGCTTAGGTACAGCGGGAGAACTGATTGAGCAGTTCTTC	CASSLGTAGELIEQFF
TRBJ1-5	NA	NA	TRBV19	TGTGCCAGTAGTGGACCGCCACGCAATCAGCCCCAGCATTTT	CASSGPPRNQPQHF
TRBJ2-7	NA	NA	TRBV27	TGTGCCAGCAGTTCCCCCGGGGCGGGAAAAACCTACGAGCAGTACTTC	CASSSPGAGKTYEQYF
TRBJ2-1	NA	NA	TRBV6-6	TGTGCCAGCATCGGGGCGGCCTCCTACAATGAGCAGTTCTTC	CASIGAASYNEQFF
TRBJ2-3	NA	NA	TRBV18	TGTGCCAGCTCACCTAGCACAGATACGCAGTATTTT	CASSPSTDTQYF
TRBJ2-5	NA	few	TRBV6-2/TRBV6-3	TGTGCCAGCAGTTTCTACGCCCCGGGGAGAGAGACCCAGTACTTC	CASSFYAPGRETQYF
TRBJ2-7	NA	NA	TRBV5-1	TGCGCCAGCAGCTTTTTAGAGGAGTCCTACGAGCAGTACTTC	CASSFLEESYEQYF
TRBJ2-2	NA	NA	TRBV3-1/TRBV3-2	TGTGCCAGCAGCCAGGGAGGGAACACCGGGGAGCTGTTTTTT	CASSQGGNTGELFF
TRBJ1-1	NA	NA	TRBV7-9	TGTGCCAGCAGCTTTGATGGGAGCACTGAAGCTTTCTTT	CASSFDGSTEAFF
TRBJ1-3	NA	NA	TRBV7-6	TGTGCCAGCACCCAAGGGGGGGGAATCTCTGGAAACACCATATATTTT	CASTQGGGISGNTIYF
TRBJ1-2	NA	NA	TRBV3-1/TRBV3-2	TGTGCCAGCAGCCCCCACGGCCAGTTCTATGGCTACACCTTC	CASSPHGQFYGYTF